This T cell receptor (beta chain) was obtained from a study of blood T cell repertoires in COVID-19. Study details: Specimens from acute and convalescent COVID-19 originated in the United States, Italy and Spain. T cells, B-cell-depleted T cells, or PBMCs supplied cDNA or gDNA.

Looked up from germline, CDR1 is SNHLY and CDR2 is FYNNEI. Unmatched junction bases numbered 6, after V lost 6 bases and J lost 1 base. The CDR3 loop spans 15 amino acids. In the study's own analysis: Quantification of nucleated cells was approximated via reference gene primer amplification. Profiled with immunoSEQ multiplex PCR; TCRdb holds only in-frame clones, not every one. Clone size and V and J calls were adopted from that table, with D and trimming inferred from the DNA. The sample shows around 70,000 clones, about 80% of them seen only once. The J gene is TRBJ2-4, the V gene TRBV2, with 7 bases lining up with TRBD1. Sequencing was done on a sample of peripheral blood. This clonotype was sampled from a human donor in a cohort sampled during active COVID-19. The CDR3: CASSVGGFAKNIQYF. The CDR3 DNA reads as TGTGCCAGCAGCGTAGGGGGCTTTGCCAAAAACATTCAGTACTTC. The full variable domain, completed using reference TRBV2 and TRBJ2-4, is EPEVTQTPSHQVTQMGQEVILRCVPISNHLYFYWYRQILGQKVEFLVSFYNNEISEKSEIFDDQFSVERPDGSNFTLKIRSTKLEDSAMYFCASSVGGFAKNIQYFGAGTRLSVL.